The next 18 T cell receptor beta chains were all read from a single sample in a study of vaccination and CD4 T cells after COVID-19. TCRdb recomputed calls from the PCR reads with MiXCR, one row per CDR3 protein. Of 31,000 or so distinct CDR3 sequences listed, 45% to 50% were seen once; the top ten hold roughly 5%. Sample time point: late sampling 161 to 241 days after vaccination in three convalescent patients. This specimen was CD4+ T cells from blood, taken about 7 months after SARS-CoV-2 vaccination. These receptors came from a human donor who had recovered from COVID-19.

The chain is built from TRBV10-3 and TRBJ2-3, with 8 nucleotides matching TRBD1. V was clipped by 4 bases and J by 2 bases; unmatched bases: 5. CDR1 is ENHRY and CDR2 is SYGVKD in the germline V gene. The CDR3 sequence is 15 residues long. Here the CDR3 reads CAISATGGSTDTQYF. The CDR3 DNA reads TGTGCCATCAGTGCTACAGGGGGATCCACAGATACGCAGTATTTT.

This clonotype is medium-sized. The genes are TRBV27 and TRBJ2-1, with a tentative D call TRBD1 (5 bases). CDR3 size: 13 residues. Trimming shortened V by 3 bases and J by 3 bases, and 6 bases separated the two germline ends. The germline V gene encodes CDR1 MNHEY and CDR2 SMNVEV (reference sequence). The CDR3 region is CASSFDSYNEQFF. In nucleotides, the CDR3 is TGTGCCAGCAGTTTCGACAGCTACAATGAGCAGTTCTTC.

The V and J genes are TRBV28 and TRBJ1-5, with TRBD1 matching 8 bases. The CDR3 has 15 amino acids. CDR1 is MDHEN and CDR2 is SYDVKM in the germline V gene. V dropped 6 bases and J dropped 1; count of bases not matched to a gene: 5. The CDR3 spells CASSLDRASNQPQHF. As DNA, the CDR3 is TGTGCCAGCAGCTTGGACAGGGCCAGCAATCAGCCCCAGCATTTT.

This clonotype was counted a few times. The chain employs TRBV6-2 or TRBV6-3 and TRBJ2-3; D is uncertain. The CDR3 covers 14 residues. The germline gives CDR1 MNHEY, CDR2 SVGEGT. Between the trimmed V and J ends, which lost 3 bases and 1 base, there was a span of 8 bases. CDR3 DNA: TGTGCCAGCAGTTATACTCTCCGCACAGATACGCAGTATTTT. Translation: CASSYTLRTDTQYF.

The CDR3, as DNA: TGTGCCAGCAGTTGGGGGGGAGGGACACCCCTCCACTTT. Translating gives CASSWGGGTPLHF. The chain recombines TRBV28 with TRBJ1-6, with D possibly TRBD1 on 5 matching bases. This CDR3 region has 13 residues. The V gene lost 4 bases and the J gene lost 11 bases, with 12 bases spanning the gap. Germline assignment: CDR1 MDHEN and CDR2 SYDVKM.

The chain combines TRBV4-2 with TRBJ2-6, with a weak D call TRBD1 (5 bases). Per germline, CDR1 LGHNA and CDR2 YNFKEQ. This CDR3 region has 17 residues. Trimming took 2 bases from V and 0 from J, leaving 11 bases between them. The CDR3 DNA reads TGTGCCAGCAGCCAACAGGGTCTTAGCTCTGGGGCCAACGTCCTGACTTTC. This codes for CASSQQGLSSGANVLTF.

The gene calls are TRBV19 and TRBJ1-5; D is unresolved. With 8 bases removed from V and 3 bases from J, the gap between germline ends came to 17 bases. The length of the CDR3 is 15 residues. Germline loops: CDR1 LNHDA, CDR2 SQIVND (reference sequence). CDR3: CASRSGEGSNQPQHF. The DNA of the CDR3 is TGTGCCAGTCGGAGCGGGGAGGGATCCAATCAGCCCCAGCATTTT.

About this clonotype: The junction departs from the called germline gene at one end, perhaps through a read error. The chain uses TRBV12-3 or TRBV12-4 and TRBJ1-5, with 7 bases that match TRBD1. The CDR3 spans 14 residues. The CDR3: CASTIGTGNQPQHF. The DNA for the CDR3 is TGTGCTAGCACAATAGGGACAGGCAATCAGCCCCAGCATTTT.

The chain couples TRBV25-1 to TRBJ2-1; D ambiguous. Trimming took off 0 bases at V and 0 bases at J, with 12 bases between the two ends. Germline V gives CDR1 MGHDK, CDR2 SYGVNS. This CDR3 region has 17 residues. CDR3 nucleotide sequence: TGTGCCAGCAGTGAATATGGGTACAAGAGCTCCTACAATGAGCAGTTCTTC. Protein sequence: CASSEYGYKSSYNEQFF.

The chain carries TRBV28 and TRBJ1-2, with unresolved D. CDR3 length equals 12 residues. The V gene's germline CDR1 is MDHEN and CDR2 SYDVKM. V was cut by 6 bases and J by 3 bases, with 8 bases left in between. Here the CDR3 reads CASSGRYYGYTF. The CDR3 bases are TGTGCCAGCAGCGGACGATACTATGGCTACACCTTC.

This chain joins TRBV6-5 and TRBJ2-1; 10 bases map to TRBD2. The CDR3 is 16 residues long. The V gene's germline CDR1 is MNHEY and CDR2 SVGAGI. V shed 2 bases and J 3 bases; nucleotides not matched to a gene: 4. CDR3 in DNA: TGTGCCAGCAGTTACCATACTAGCGGGAACTACAATGAGCAGTTCTTC. Its protein is CASSYHTSGNYNEQFF.

The CDR3 sequence is CASSLPAIRESGAYEQYF. The DNA for the CDR3 is TGCGCCAGCAGCTTGCCCGCGATCAGGGAGTCCGGGGCCTACGAGCAGTACTTC. The chain links TRBV5-1 to TRBJ2-7, with D perhaps being TRBD1 or TRBD2 (5 bases each). V lost 1 base to trimming and J lost 2 bases, with 22 bases between them. Germline values: CDR1 SGHRS, CDR2 YFSETQ. CDR3 size: 18 residues.

The chain uses TRBV18 and TRBJ2-5; a weak D match, TRBD1 (6 bases). The length of the CDR3 is 15 residues. With 1 base removed from V and 6 bases from J, the gap between germline ends came to 15 bases. Germline CDR1 is KGHSH and CDR2 is LQKENI. The CDR3 is CASSPRQGSPKTQYF. The CDR3 DNA reads as TGTGCCAGCTCACCACGTCAGGGGAGCCCCAAGACCCAGTACTTC.

The chain joins TRBV11-3 to TRBJ2-1; unclear D gene. The V and J ends lost 7 bases and 0 bases respectively, with 22 bases between them. Germline V gene data show CDR1 as SGHNT and CDR2 as YENEEA. CDR3 size: 18 residues. This chain's CDR3 is CASMRINAHYSSYNEQFF. The CDR3 region has the DNA TGTGCCAGCATGAGGATCAACGCGCACTACAGCTCCTACAATGAGCAGTTCTTC.

This clonotype was picked up a small number of times. The chain has TRBV5-4 and TRBJ2-3; weak D call: TRBD1 (5 bases). Between the trimmed V and J ends, which lost 4 bases and 0 bases, there was a span of 15 bases. The CDR3 length is 16 residues. Germline values: CDR1 SGHNT, CDR2 YYREEE (reference sequence). This CDR3 reads CASSPTPRQSTDTQYF. The CDR3 nucleotides are TGTGCCAGCAGCCCAACCCCCCGACAGAGCACAGATACGCAGTATTTT.

The chain has TRBV7-3 and TRBJ2-2, with 9 positions matching TRBD2. The V segment lost 5 bases and the J segment 5 bases; nucleotides outside the gene matches: 9. This CDR3 region has 16 residues. In germline, CDR1 is SGHTA, CDR2 FQGTGA. The CDR3 sequence: CASSPRVAGVTGELFF. CDR3 DNA sequence: TGTGCCAGCAGCCCCCGCGTAGCGGGAGTTACCGGGGAGCTGTTTTTT.

The chain employs TRBV19 and TRBJ1-1, with a weak D call TRBD1 (5 bases). The CDR3 runs 15 residues. V was cut by 5 bases and J by 1 base, with 14 bases left in between. Germline CDR1 LNHDA, CDR2 SQIVND (reference sequence). The CDR3, as DNA: TGTGCCAGTAGTTGGGGGGTAACGTCGAACACTGAAGCTTTCTTT. As protein: CASSWGVTSNTEAFF.

The V gene is TRBV2, the J gene TRBJ1-6; 7 nucleotides match TRBD1. CDR1 and CDR2 from the germline V gene are SNHLY and FYNNEI. V shed 9 bases, J shed 8 bases, and the junction held 7 bases outside the gene matches. This CDR3 contains 13 residues. This chain's CDR3 is CARSTGRDSPLHF. The CDR3 region has the DNA TGTGCCAGATCGACAGGGCGGGATTCACCCCTCCACTTT.